The entry below describes one TCR beta chain. The data belong to a study of naive and memory T cell subsets. The CDR3 is 18 residues long. Trimming took off 5 bases at V and 2 bases at J, with 24 bases between the two ends. Both TRBC1 and TRBC2 were covered by a beta constant-region primer of two equimolar oligonucleotides. Using its own MiXCR run on the UMI-ligation and nested PCR reads, TCRdb lists one record per CDR3 protein. The sample comprises about 90,000 distinct CDR3 sequences, around 6.5% of which are singletons, and 1.6% rests with the top ten. The chain is built from TRBV12-3 or TRBV12-4 and TRBJ2-5; tentative D call: TRBD1 (5 bases). This clonotype was obtained from a human donor in good health. Sample: central memory CD4+ T cells from blood. The CDR3 loop is CASSIGFEARPGQETQYF. The CDR3 bases are TGTGCCAGCAGTATTGGGTTCGAGGCCCGCCCAGGGCAAGAGACCCAGTACTTC.